This T cell receptor beta chain was obtained from a study of blood T cells in healthy people across ages. Findings and caveats of the study: Observed TCR beta diversity per million T cells went down as age went up. This fall followed a roughly linear course with age. Total diversity from one million sequenced T cells was likely underestimated.

This clonotype came up a few times. Its antigen remains unidentified. V lost 10 bases to trimming and J lost 0 bases; unmatched junction nucleotides: 13. The CDR3 totals 18 residues. Germline CDR1 is LGHNA and CDR2 is YSLEER. For the second PCR, which ran for roughly 6 to 12 cycles, a sample-barcoded 5' primer and a J-beta primer mix were used. A minimum of 2.5 million CDR3-containing paired-end reads was obtained for each sample. Each CDR3 protein is one row after TCRdb ran MiXCR on the 5' RACE reads. The table records 1.5 million to 2 million distinct CDR3 sequences, just under 50% of them present only once.

The source of this sequence is a middle-aged woman in good health. The sample comprised blood. The genes are TRBV4-3 and TRBJ2-3; TRBD2 matches at 13 bases. The CDR3 here is CATWTSGGEPSSTDTQYF. For the CDR3, the DNA is TGCGCCACCTGGACTAGCGGGGGAGAGCCCTCTAGCACAGATACGCAGTATTTT.